This is a list of T cell receptor beta chains from one sample in a study of shared clonotypes between healthy human individuals. Here immunoSEQ multiplex PCR was the method, and the copy in TCRdb shows in-frame clones only, minus some. The table records hundreds of thousands of clones, about three quarters of them present only once. Specimen: memory CD4+ T cells sorted from blood. These TCRs come from a woman in her twenties or thirties in good health. CDR3s include the opening cysteine and the closing phenylalanine or tryptophan. The D gene is left open where the match is weak. Clone size, where shown, is once, few, many, or a class for clones that have expanded.

j_call: TRBJ1-2; clone_size: -; v_call: TRBV5-5; d_call: -; cdr3_aa: CAWRGPYYGYTF; cdr3_nt: TGTGCCTGGCGAGGGCCATACTATGGCTACACCTTC
j_call: TRBJ2-2; clone_size: -; v_call: TRBV28; d_call: TRBD2; cdr3_aa: CASKLRSPGGPGELFF; cdr3_nt: TGTGCCAGCAAACTTAGGTCCCCGGGAGGGCCCGGGGAGCTGTTTTTT
j_call: TRBJ2-2; clone_size: many; v_call: TRBV7-2; d_call: -; cdr3_aa: CASREQGDGELFF; cdr3_nt: TGTGCCAGCAGAGAACAGGGAGACGGGGAGCTGTTTTTT
j_call: TRBJ1-5; clone_size: few; v_call: TRBV10-3; d_call: -; cdr3_aa: CAISRGGGGNQPQHF; cdr3_nt: TGTGCCATCAGTCGGGGAGGCGGGGGCAATCAGCCCCAGCATTTT
j_call: TRBJ2-7; clone_size: -; v_call: TRBV28; d_call: -; cdr3_aa: CASIARHGGSSYEQYF; cdr3_nt: TGTGCCAGCATCGCCAGGCACGGGGGCAGCTCCTACGAGCAGTACTTC
j_call: TRBJ2-7; clone_size: -; v_call: TRBV18; d_call: -; cdr3_aa: CASSGTPSGEQYF; cdr3_nt: TGTGCCAGCTCAGGGACACCCTCGGGCGAGCAGTACTTC
j_call: TRBJ2-7; clone_size: -; v_call: TRBV4-2; d_call: -; cdr3_aa: CASSARDLRYEQYF; cdr3_nt: TGTGCCAGCAGCGCCCGGGACTTACGCTACGAGCAGTACTTC
j_call: TRBJ2-7; clone_size: once; v_call: TRBV5-5; d_call: -; cdr3_aa: CASSPFGAATPNEQYF; cdr3_nt: TGTGCCAGCAGCCCCTTTGGGGCGGCCACGCCCAACGAGCAGTACTTC
j_call: TRBJ1-2; clone_size: once; v_call: TRBV27; d_call: -; cdr3_aa: CASSFGRQPNYGYTF; cdr3_nt: TGTGCCAGCAGTTTTGGTCGACAACCGAACTATGGCTACACCTTC
j_call: TRBJ2-5; clone_size: -; v_call: TRBV27; d_call: TRBD2; cdr3_aa: CASSPLAGVGKTQYF; cdr3_nt: TGTGCCAGCAGTCCACTAGCGGGAGTCGGAAAGACCCAGTACTTC
j_call: TRBJ2-1; clone_size: few; v_call: TRBV7-2; d_call: TRBD2; cdr3_aa: CASSLGGGRYNEQFF; cdr3_nt: TGTGCCAGCAGCTTAGGGGGCGGGAGGTACAATGAGCAGTTCTTC
j_call: TRBJ2-3; clone_size: once; v_call: TRBV10-3; d_call: -; cdr3_aa: CAISESQGSGDTQYF; cdr3_nt: TGTGCCATCAGTGAGTCTCAGGGTTCAGGGGATACGCAGTATTTT
j_call: TRBJ2-1; clone_size: -; v_call: TRBV2; d_call: -; cdr3_aa: CAGTDLSSYNEQFF; cdr3_nt: TGTGCCGGGACCGACCTTAGCTCCTACAATGAGCAGTTCTTC
j_call: TRBJ2-1; clone_size: -; v_call: TRBV4-1; d_call: -; cdr3_aa: CASSRGLQFSYNEQFF; cdr3_nt: TGCGCCAGCAGCCGGGGACTCCAATTCTCCTACAATGAGCAGTTCTTC
j_call: TRBJ2-7; clone_size: -; v_call: TRBV9; d_call: TRBD1; cdr3_aa: CASSAGTGSFYEQYF; cdr3_nt: TGTGCCAGCAGCGCCGGGACAGGGAGCTTCTACGAGCAGTACTTC
j_call: TRBJ1-5; clone_size: -; v_call: TRBV4-2; d_call: -; cdr3_aa: CASSQFNRQVEGNQPQHF; cdr3_nt: TGTGCCAGCAGCCAATTCAACCGACAGGTAGAAGGAAATCAGCCCCAGCATTTT
j_call: TRBJ1-2; clone_size: -; v_call: TRBV28; d_call: -; cdr3_aa: CASTTPRGRGDYGYTF; cdr3_nt: TGTGCCAGCACCACCCCCAGAGGCAGGGGAGACTATGGCTACACCTTC
j_call: TRBJ2-4; clone_size: -; v_call: TRBV4-2; d_call: TRBD2; cdr3_aa: CASSQDSLAGGGQNIQYF; cdr3_nt: TGTGCCAGCAGCCAAGATAGCCTAGCGGGAGGGGGCCAAAACATTCAGTACTTC
j_call: TRBJ1-2; clone_size: -; v_call: TRBV7-2; d_call: -; cdr3_aa: CASSFLDIDGYTF; cdr3_nt: TGTGCCAGCAGCTTCCTAGACATAGATGGCTACACCTTC
j_call: TRBJ2-7; clone_size: -; v_call: TRBV11-3; d_call: -; cdr3_aa: CASSLDTIGEQYF; cdr3_nt: TGTGCCAGCAGCTTAGACACTATTGGGGAGCAGTACTTC
j_call: TRBJ2-2; clone_size: -; v_call: TRBV6-5; d_call: TRBD1; cdr3_aa: CASREGQGATGELFF; cdr3_nt: TGTGCCAGCAGAGAGGGACAGGGCGCCACCGGGGAGCTGTTTTTT
j_call: TRBJ2-2; clone_size: -; v_call: TRBV5-1; d_call: -; cdr3_aa: CASSPEQRSGELFF; cdr3_nt: TGCGCCAGCAGCCCGGAGCAGAGAAGCGGGGAGCTGTTTTTT
j_call: TRBJ1-3; clone_size: -; v_call: TRBV7-2; d_call: -; cdr3_aa: CASRPLKDSGNTIYF; cdr3_nt: TGTGCCAGCAGACCTCTGAAGGACAGTGGAAACACCATATATTTT
j_call: TRBJ2-7; clone_size: -; v_call: TRBV14; d_call: TRBD2; cdr3_aa: CASSPGTSGQNEQYF; cdr3_nt: TGTGCCAGCAGCCCCGGGACTAGCGGGCAAAACGAGCAGTACTTC
j_call: TRBJ1-2; clone_size: -; v_call: TRBV7-8; d_call: TRBD1; cdr3_aa: CASSSRTGGVMHGYTF; cdr3_nt: TGTGCCAGCAGCTCAAGGACAGGGGGCGTGATGCATGGCTACACCTTC
j_call: TRBJ2-7; clone_size: few; v_call: TRBV5-8; d_call: TRBD2; cdr3_aa: CASSLGAGAYEQYF; cdr3_nt: TGTGCCAGCAGCTTGGGGGCGGGGGCCTACGAGCAGTACTTC
j_call: TRBJ1-5; clone_size: -; v_call: TRBV6-1; d_call: -; cdr3_aa: CASRAWQGSNQPQHF; cdr3_nt: TGTGCCAGCAGGGCTTGGCAGGGCAGCAATCAGCCCCAGCATTTT
j_call: TRBJ2-3; clone_size: many; v_call: TRBV9; d_call: -; cdr3_aa: CASSAHRADTQYF; cdr3_nt: TGTGCCAGCAGCGCCCATCGGGCGGATACGCAGTATTTT
j_call: TRBJ2-7; clone_size: -; v_call: TRBV4-1; d_call: -; cdr3_aa: CASSQDGGVGSYEQYF; cdr3_nt: TGCGCCAGCAGCCAAGACGGAGGCGTAGGATCCTACGAGCAGTACTTC
j_call: TRBJ2-2; clone_size: -; v_call: TRBV11-2; d_call: TRBD2; cdr3_aa: CASSPTSGTSTGELFF; cdr3_nt: TGTGCCAGCAGCCCAACTAGCGGGACGAGCACCGGGGAGCTGTTTTTT
j_call: TRBJ1-5; clone_size: once; v_call: TRBV28; d_call: TRBD1; cdr3_aa: CASSLVGGEGQPQHF; cdr3_nt: TGTGCCAGCAGTTTAGTAGGGGGCGAGGGGCAGCCCCAGCATTTT
j_call: TRBJ1-1; clone_size: -; v_call: TRBV7-6; d_call: -; cdr3_aa: CASSKDINTEAFF; cdr3_nt: TGTGCCAGCTCTAAGGATATTAACACTGAAGCTTTCTTT
j_call: TRBJ2-1; clone_size: -; v_call: TRBV11-3; d_call: -; cdr3_aa: CASSSQGGSYNEQFF; cdr3_nt: TGTGCCAGCAGCTCCCAGGGGGGCTCCTACAATGAGCAGTTCTTC
j_call: TRBJ1-1; clone_size: -; v_call: TRBV25-1; d_call: -; cdr3_aa: CAIPEGPDTEAFF; cdr3_nt: TGTGCCATCCCCGAGGGACCCGACACTGAAGCTTTCTTT
j_call: TRBJ2-1; clone_size: few; v_call: TRBV20-1; d_call: -; cdr3_aa: CSASLAYQQFF; cdr3_nt: TGCAGTGCTAGTCTGGCTTATCAGCAGTTCTTC
j_call: TRBJ2-6; clone_size: -; v_call: TRBV10-3; d_call: TRBD1; cdr3_aa: CATGTGASGANVLTF; cdr3_nt: TGTGCCACGGGGACAGGAGCCTCTGGGGCCAACGTCCTGACTTTC
j_call: TRBJ2-1; clone_size: -; v_call: TRBV28; d_call: -; cdr3_aa: CASSPPYTEQFF; cdr3_nt: TGTGCCAGCAGTCCCCCTTACACTGAGCAGTTCTTC
j_call: TRBJ1-3; clone_size: -; v_call: TRBV15; d_call: -; cdr3_aa: CATSRDIASALSGNTIYF; cdr3_nt: TGTGCCACCAGCAGAGATATCGCGTCAGCACTCTCTGGAAACACCATATATTTT
j_call: TRBJ1-2; clone_size: -; v_call: TRBV6-5; d_call: -; cdr3_aa: CASSSGGRGANYGYTF; cdr3_nt: TGTGCCAGCAGTTCGGGGGGCCGAGGAGCTAACTATGGCTACACCTTC
j_call: TRBJ2-7; clone_size: -; v_call: TRBV18; d_call: TRBD2; cdr3_aa: CASSPPGLASEQYF; cdr3_nt: TGTGCCAGCTCACCACCGGGACTAGCATCCGAGCAGTACTTC
j_call: TRBJ2-1; clone_size: -; v_call: TRBV5-1; d_call: -; cdr3_aa: CASSLGGRNEQFF; cdr3_nt: TGCGCCAGCAGCTTGGGAGGAAGGAATGAGCAGTTCTTC
j_call: TRBJ1-1; clone_size: -; v_call: TRBV18; d_call: TRBD1; cdr3_aa: CASSPVSAQGVGTEAFF; cdr3_nt: TGTGCCAGCTCACCGGTCTCTGCACAGGGGGTTGGTACTGAAGCTTTCTTT
j_call: TRBJ1-3; clone_size: -; v_call: TRBV11-2; d_call: -; cdr3_aa: CASSPWRADSGNTIYF; cdr3_nt: TGTGCCAGCAGCCCCTGGAGGGCTGATTCCGGAAACACCATATATTTT
j_call: TRBJ2-1; clone_size: -; v_call: TRBV23-1; d_call: -; cdr3_aa: CASSLTLVGYNEQFF; cdr3_nt: TGCGCCAGCAGTCTTACCCTTGTGGGTTACAATGAGCAGTTCTTC
j_call: TRBJ2-1; clone_size: -; v_call: TRBV15; d_call: -; cdr3_aa: CATSRGGQAASYNEQFF; cdr3_nt: TGTGCCACCAGCAGAGGGGGGCAGGCGGCGTCCTACAATGAGCAGTTCTTC
j_call: TRBJ1-2; clone_size: -; v_call: TRBV9; d_call: TRBD1; cdr3_aa: CASSVGGQRANYGYTF; cdr3_nt: TGTGCCAGCAGCGTAGGGGGACAGAGAGCTAACTATGGCTACACCTTC
j_call: TRBJ2-1; clone_size: -; v_call: TRBV27; d_call: -; cdr3_aa: CASSLSRDYNEQFF; cdr3_nt: TGTGCCAGCAGTTTGAGCAGGGACTACAATGAGCAGTTCTTC
j_call: TRBJ1-5; clone_size: -; v_call: TRBV19; d_call: -; cdr3_aa: CASSIMSLGLQPQHF; cdr3_nt: TGTGCCAGTAGTATAATGTCCTTGGGCCTTCAGCCCCAGCATTTT
j_call: TRBJ2-3; clone_size: once; v_call: TRBV7-6; d_call: -; cdr3_aa: CASSLGAGPSTDTQYF; cdr3_nt: TGTGCCAGCAGCTTAGGGGCAGGCCCTAGCACAGATACGCAGTATTTT
j_call: TRBJ1-2; clone_size: -; v_call: TRBV4-1; d_call: -; cdr3_aa: CASSQEGGNDYGYTF; cdr3_nt: TGCGCCAGCAGCCAAGAAGGAGGGAACGACTATGGCTACACCTTC
j_call: TRBJ2-7; clone_size: -; v_call: TRBV7-2; d_call: TRBD2; cdr3_aa: CASSRLAGVTYEQYF; cdr3_nt: TGTGCCAGCAGCCGTCTAGCGGGAGTTACCTACGAGCAGTACTTC
j_call: TRBJ2-1; clone_size: -; v_call: TRBV29-1; d_call: -; cdr3_aa: CSADRHNEQFF; cdr3_nt: TGCAGCGCGGACAGACACAATGAGCAGTTCTTC
j_call: TRBJ2-3; clone_size: -; v_call: TRBV6-5; d_call: -; cdr3_aa: CASSITGLARNTQYF; cdr3_nt: TGTGCCAGCAGTATTACAGGGCTCGCAAGAAATACGCAGTATTTT
j_call: TRBJ1-1; clone_size: many; v_call: TRBV29-1; d_call: -; cdr3_aa: CSVLQGGRGTEAFF; cdr3_nt: TGCAGCGTCCTTCAAGGGGGGCGCGGCACTGAAGCTTTCTTT
j_call: TRBJ1-4; clone_size: -; v_call: TRBV4-1; d_call: -; cdr3_aa: CASSQDRKLFF; cdr3_nt: TGCGCCAGCAGCCAAGACAGGAAACTGTTTTTT
j_call: TRBJ2-6; clone_size: -; v_call: TRBV7-8; d_call: -; cdr3_aa: CASSLLAGFSGANVLTF; cdr3_nt: TGTGCCAGCAGCTTATTGGCTGGATTCTCTGGGGCCAACGTCCTGACTTTC
j_call: TRBJ2-7; clone_size: -; v_call: TRBV19; d_call: TRBD1; cdr3_aa: CASSPRTGGSPVYF; cdr3_nt: TGTGCCAGTAGTCCAAGGACAGGGGGCAGCCCGGTTTACTTC
j_call: TRBJ2-5; clone_size: -; v_call: TRBV12-5; d_call: -; cdr3_aa: CASSGFDETQYF; cdr3_nt: TGTGCTAGTTCAGGATTTGACGAGACCCAGTACTTC
j_call: TRBJ2-1; clone_size: once; v_call: TRBV7-9; d_call: TRBD2; cdr3_aa: CASSFSGLAGDEQFF; cdr3_nt: TGTGCCAGCAGCTTTTCGGGACTAGCGGGAGATGAGCAGTTCTTC